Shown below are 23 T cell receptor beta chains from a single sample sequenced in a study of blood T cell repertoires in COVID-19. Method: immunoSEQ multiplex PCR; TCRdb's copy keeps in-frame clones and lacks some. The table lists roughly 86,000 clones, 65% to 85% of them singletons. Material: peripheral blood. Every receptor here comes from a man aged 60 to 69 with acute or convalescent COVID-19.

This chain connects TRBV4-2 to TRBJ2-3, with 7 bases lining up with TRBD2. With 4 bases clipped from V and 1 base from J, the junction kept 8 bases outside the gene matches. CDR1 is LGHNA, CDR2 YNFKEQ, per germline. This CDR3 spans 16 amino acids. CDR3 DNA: TGTGCCAGCAGCCCCCTTGTGAGCGGGGGCACAGATACGCAGTATTTT. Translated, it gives CASSPLVSGGTDTQYF.

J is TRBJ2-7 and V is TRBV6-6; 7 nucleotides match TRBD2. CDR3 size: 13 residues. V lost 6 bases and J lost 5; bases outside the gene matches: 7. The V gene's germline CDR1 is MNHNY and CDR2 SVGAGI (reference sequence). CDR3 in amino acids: CASSREGIHEQYF. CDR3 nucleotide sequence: TGTGCCAGCAGCAGGGAGGGTATCCACGAGCAGTACTTC.

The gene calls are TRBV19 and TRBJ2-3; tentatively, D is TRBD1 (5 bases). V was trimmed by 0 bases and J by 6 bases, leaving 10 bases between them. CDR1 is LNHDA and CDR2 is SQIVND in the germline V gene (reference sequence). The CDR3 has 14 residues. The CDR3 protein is CASSIDQGTDTQYF. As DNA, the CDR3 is TGTGCCAGTAGTATAGACCAGGGAACGGATACGCAGTATTTT.

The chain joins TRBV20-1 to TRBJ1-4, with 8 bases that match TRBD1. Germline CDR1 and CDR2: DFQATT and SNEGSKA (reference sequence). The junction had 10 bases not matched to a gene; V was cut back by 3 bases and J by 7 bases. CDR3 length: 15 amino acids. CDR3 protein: CSASERTGPSEKLFF. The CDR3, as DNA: TGCAGTGCTAGTGAAAGGACAGGGCCGAGTGAAAAACTGTTTTTT.

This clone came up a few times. CDR3 bases: TGTGCCGAAACCACAGGGGGTACCCGGGGAGCTTTCTTT. Encoded protein: CAETTGGTRGAFF. The chain couples TRBV12-3 or TRBV12-4 to TRBJ1-1; 8 bases align to TRBD1. This CDR3 is built from 13 residues. After removal of 11 bases from V and 10 bases from J, the junction contained 15 bases not matched to a gene.

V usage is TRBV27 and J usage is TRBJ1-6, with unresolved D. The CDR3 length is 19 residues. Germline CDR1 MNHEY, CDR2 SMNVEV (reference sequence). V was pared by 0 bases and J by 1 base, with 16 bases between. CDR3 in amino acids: CASSLSMREFLSYNSPLHF. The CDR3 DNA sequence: TGTGCCAGCAGTTTATCGATGAGGGAATTCCTATCCTATAATTCACCCCTCCACTTT.

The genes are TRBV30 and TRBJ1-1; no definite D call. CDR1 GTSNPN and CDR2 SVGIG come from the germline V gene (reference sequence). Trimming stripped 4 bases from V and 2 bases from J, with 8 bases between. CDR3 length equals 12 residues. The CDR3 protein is CAWTSENTEAFF. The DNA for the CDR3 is TGTGCCTGGACGAGTGAAAACACTGAAGCTTTCTTT.

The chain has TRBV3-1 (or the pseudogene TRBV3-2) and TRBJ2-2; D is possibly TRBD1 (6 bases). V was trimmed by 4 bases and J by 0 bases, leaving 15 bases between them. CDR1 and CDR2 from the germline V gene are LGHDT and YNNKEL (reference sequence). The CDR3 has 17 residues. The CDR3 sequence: CASSPDLRTANTGELFF. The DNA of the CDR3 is TGTGCCAGCAGCCCAGATCTTCGGACAGCGAACACCGGGGAGCTGTTTTTT.

The CDR3 loop reads CANTEGQGGGYTF. The DNA for the CDR3 is TGTGCCAATACAGAGGGACAGGGAGGTGGCTACACCTTC. V usage is TRBV10-3 and J usage is TRBJ1-2; TRBD1 matches 9 bases. From germline, CDR1 is ENHRY and CDR2 SYGVKD. The CDR3 covers 13 residues. V gave up 10 bases and J gave up 7 bases; unmatched junction bases: 10.

The CDR3 coding sequence is TGTGCCAGCAGCCCGGGACAGGGCTTCTACGAGCAGTACTTC. Encoded protein: CASSPGQGFYEQYF. V is TRBV5-6 and J is TRBJ2-7; 9 bases line up with TRBD1. V was clipped by 4 bases and J by 3 bases; unmatched bases: 5. Germline V lookup: CDR1 SGHDT, CDR2 YYEEEE. The CDR3 length is 14 residues.

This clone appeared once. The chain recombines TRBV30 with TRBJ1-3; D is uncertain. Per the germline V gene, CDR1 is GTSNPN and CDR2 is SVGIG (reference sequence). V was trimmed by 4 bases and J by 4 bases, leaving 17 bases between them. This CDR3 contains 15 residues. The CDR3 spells CAWTAGYVRGNTIYF. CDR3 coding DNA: TGTGCCTGGACCGCCGGGTATGTGAGAGGAAACACCATATATTTT.

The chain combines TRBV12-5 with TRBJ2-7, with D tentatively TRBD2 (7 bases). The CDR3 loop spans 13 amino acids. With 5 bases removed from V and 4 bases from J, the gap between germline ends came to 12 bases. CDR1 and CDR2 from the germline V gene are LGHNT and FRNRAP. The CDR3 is CASGPGGPYEQYF. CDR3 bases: TGTGCTAGTGGTCCCGGGGGGCCTTACGAGCAGTACTTC.

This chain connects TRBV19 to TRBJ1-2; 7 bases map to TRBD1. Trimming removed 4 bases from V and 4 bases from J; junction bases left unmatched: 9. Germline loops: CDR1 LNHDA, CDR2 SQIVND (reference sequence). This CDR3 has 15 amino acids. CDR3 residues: CASSTRGQLIYGYTF. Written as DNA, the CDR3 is TGTGCCAGTAGTACCCGGGGACAGCTGATCTATGGCTACACCTTC.

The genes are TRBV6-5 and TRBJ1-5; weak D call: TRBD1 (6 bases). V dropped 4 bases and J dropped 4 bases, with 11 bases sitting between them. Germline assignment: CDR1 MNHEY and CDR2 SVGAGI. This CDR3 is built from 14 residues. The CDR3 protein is CASSSRGGNQPQHF. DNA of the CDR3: TGTGCCAGCAGTTCCAGGGGCGGGAATCAGCCCCAGCATTTT.

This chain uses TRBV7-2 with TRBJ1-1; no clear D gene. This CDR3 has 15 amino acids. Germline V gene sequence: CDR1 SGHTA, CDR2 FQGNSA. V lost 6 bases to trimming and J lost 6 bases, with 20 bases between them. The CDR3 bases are TGTGCCAGCAGTGAAGCGGCGGGAAGTAGCGCTGAAGCTTTCTTT. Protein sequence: CASSEAAGSSAEAFF. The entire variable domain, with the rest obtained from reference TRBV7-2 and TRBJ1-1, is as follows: GAGVSQSPSNKVTEKGKDVELRCDPISGHTALYWYRQSLGQGLEFLIYFQGNSAPDKSGLPSDRFSAERTGGSVSTLTIQRTQQEDSAVYLCASSEAAGSSAEAFFGQGTRLTVV.

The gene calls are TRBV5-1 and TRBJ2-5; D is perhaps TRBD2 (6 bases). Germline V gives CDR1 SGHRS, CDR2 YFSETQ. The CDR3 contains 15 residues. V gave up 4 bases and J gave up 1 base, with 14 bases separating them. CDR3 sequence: CASSTLGLAQETQYF. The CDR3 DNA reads TGCGCCAGCAGCACCCTGGGACTTGCCCAAGAGACCCAGTACTTC. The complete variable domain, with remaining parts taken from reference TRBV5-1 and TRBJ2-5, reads KAGVTQTPRYLIKTRGQQVTLSCSPISGHRSVSWYQQTPGQGLQFLFEYFSETQRNKGNFPGRFSGRQFSNSRSEMNVSTLELGDSALYLCASSTLGLAQETQYFGPGTRLLVL.

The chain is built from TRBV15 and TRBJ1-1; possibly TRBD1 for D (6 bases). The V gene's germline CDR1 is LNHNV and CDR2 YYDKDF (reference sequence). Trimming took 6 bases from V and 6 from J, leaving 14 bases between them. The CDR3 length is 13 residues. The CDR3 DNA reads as TGTGCCACCAGTAGTAACAGGGATGCTGAAGCTTTCTTT. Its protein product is CATSSNRDAEAFF.

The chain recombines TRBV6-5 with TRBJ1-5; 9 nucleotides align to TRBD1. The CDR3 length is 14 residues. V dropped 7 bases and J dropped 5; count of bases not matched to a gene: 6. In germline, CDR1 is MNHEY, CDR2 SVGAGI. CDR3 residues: CASTGQGLDQPQHF. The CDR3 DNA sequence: TGTGCCAGCACCGGACAGGGGTTGGATCAGCCCCAGCATTTT.

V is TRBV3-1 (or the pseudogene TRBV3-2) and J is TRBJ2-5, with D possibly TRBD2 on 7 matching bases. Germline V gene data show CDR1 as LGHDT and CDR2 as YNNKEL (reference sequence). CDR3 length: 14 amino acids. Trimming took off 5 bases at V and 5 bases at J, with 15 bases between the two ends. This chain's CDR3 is CASSSYREGETQYF. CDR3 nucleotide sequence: TGTGCCAGCAGCTCCTACAGGGAGGGGGAGACCCAGTACTTC.

The CDR3 nucleotides are TGTGCCAGCAGGGGACAGGCTGGAAACACCATATATTTT. Amino acid sequence: CASRGQAGNTIYF. The chain uses TRBV12-3 or TRBV12-4 and TRBJ1-3, with 8 bases fitting TRBD1. Losses at the gene ends were 6 bases for V and 2 bases for J; bases not matched to a gene: 0. This CDR3 region has 13 residues.

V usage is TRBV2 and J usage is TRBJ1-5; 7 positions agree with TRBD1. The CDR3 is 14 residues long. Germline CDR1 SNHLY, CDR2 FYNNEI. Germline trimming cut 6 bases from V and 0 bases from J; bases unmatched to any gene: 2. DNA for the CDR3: TGTGCCAGCAGAGGGACAGATAGCAATCAGCCCCAGCATTTT. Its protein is CASRGTDSNQPQHF.

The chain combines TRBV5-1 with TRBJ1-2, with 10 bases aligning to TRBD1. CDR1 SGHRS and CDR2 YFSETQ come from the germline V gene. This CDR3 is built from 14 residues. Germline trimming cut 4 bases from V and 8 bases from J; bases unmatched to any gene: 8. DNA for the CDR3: TGCGCCAGCAGCAAGTTCGGGACAGGGGCCGGCTACACCTTC. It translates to CASSKFGTGAGYTF.

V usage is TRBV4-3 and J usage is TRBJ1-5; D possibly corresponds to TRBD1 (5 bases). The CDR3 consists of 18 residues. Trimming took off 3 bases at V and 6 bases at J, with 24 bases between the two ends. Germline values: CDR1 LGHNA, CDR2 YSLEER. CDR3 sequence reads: CASSQDWGGTGVSQPQHF. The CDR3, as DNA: TGCGCCAGCAGCCAGGACTGGGGGGGGACGGGAGTAAGTCAGCCCCAGCATTTT.